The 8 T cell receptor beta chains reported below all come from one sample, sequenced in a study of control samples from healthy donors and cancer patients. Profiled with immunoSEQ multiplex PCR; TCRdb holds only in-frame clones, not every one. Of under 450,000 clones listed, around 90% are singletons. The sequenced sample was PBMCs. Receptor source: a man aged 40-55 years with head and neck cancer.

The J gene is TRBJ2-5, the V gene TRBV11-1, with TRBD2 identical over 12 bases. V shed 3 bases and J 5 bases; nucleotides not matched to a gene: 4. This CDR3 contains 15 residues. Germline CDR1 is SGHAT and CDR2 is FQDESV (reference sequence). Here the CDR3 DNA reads TGTGCCAGCAGCTTCACTAGCGGGAGGATCGAGACCCAGTACTTC. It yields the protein CASSFTSGRIETQYF.

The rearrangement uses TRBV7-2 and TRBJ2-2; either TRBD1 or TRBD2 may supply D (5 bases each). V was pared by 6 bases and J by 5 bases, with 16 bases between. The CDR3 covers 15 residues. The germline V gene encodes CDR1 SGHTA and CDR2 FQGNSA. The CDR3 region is CASRESPGRTGELFF. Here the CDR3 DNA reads TGTGCCAGCAGGGAGTCCCCGGGGCGAACCGGGGAGCTGTTTTTT. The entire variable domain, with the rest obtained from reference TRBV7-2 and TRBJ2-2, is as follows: GAGVSQSPSNKVTEKGKDVELRCDPISGHTALYWYRQSLGQGLEFLIYFQGNSAPDKSGLPSDRFSAERTGGSVSTLTIQRTQQEDSAVYLCASRESPGRTGELFFGEGSRLTVL.

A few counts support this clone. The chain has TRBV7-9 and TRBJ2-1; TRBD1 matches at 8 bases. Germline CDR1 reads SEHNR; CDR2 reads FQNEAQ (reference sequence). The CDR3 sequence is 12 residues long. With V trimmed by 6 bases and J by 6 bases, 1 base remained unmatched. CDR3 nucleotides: TGTGCCAGCAGAGGACAGGGCAATGAGCAGTTCTTC. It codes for CASRGQGNEQFF.

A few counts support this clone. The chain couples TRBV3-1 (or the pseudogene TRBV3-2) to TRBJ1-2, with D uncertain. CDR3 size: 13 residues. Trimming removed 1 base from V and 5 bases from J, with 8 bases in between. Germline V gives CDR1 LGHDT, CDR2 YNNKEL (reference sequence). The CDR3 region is CASSQGLLYGYTF. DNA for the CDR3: TGTGCCAGCAGCCAAGGGCTCCTGTATGGCTACACCTTC.

The CDR3 is CASSVVGHPFF. The CDR3 DNA follows: TGTGCCAGCAGTGTGGTTGGACATCCGTTTTTT. This chain links TRBV2 with TRBJ1-4, with TRBD1 as a possible D gene (5 bases). V was shortened by 4 bases and J by 16 bases, with 13 bases between the two germline ends. CDR3 length equals 11 residues. Germline CDR1 and CDR2: SNHLY and FYNNEI.

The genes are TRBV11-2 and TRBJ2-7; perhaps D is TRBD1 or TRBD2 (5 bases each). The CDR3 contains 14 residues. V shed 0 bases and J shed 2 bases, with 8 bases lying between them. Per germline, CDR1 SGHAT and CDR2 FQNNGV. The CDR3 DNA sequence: TGTGCCAGCAGCTTAGATGGGGGTGCCTACGAGCAGTACTTC. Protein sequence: CASSLDGGAYEQYF.

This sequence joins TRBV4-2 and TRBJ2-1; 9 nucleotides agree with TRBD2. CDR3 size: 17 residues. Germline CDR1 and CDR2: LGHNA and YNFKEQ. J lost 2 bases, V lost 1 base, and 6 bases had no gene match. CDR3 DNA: TGTGCCAGCAGCCAAGCCCTACTAGCGGGTCCCTACAATGAGCAGTTCTTC. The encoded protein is CASSQALLAGPYNEQFF.

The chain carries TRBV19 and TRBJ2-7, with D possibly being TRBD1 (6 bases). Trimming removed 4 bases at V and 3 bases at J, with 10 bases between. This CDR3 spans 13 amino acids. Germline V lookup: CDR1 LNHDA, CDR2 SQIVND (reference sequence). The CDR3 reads CASSTDRFYEQYF. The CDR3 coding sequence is TGTGCCAGTAGTACCGACAGGTTCTACGAGCAGTACTTC.